The source of this T cell receptor (beta chain) is a study of cytomegalovirus exposure and HLA in healthy donors. Primers included in the PCR were 60 Vbeta and 13 Jbeta primers. The method was immunoSEQ multiplex PCR; TCRdb's version includes in-frame clones alone and lacks a portion of them. Reported are 56,000 or so clones; the ten largest clones contain roughly a quarter. Each donor was healthy, and each was a bone marrow donor. With V trimmed by 5 bases and J by 5 bases, 7 bases remained unmatched. In germline, CDR1 is SGHVS, CDR2 FQNEAQ. The CDR3 has 14 amino acids. Study findings and constraints: Another analysis was done later, and it associated more than 15,000 TCR beta sequences with HLA alleles at 0.05 false discovery rate. Analysis was carried out at a later point, and it linked a missense DCLRE1C variant to TCR beta V- and J-gene trimming.

As regards this clone: What it recognizes is unknown.

V is TRBV7-8 and J is TRBJ1-2; 8 bases fit TRBD1. The material sequenced was PBMCs. This receptor was taken from a man aged 40-49 years in good health and CMV-seropositive. CDR3 nucleotide sequence: TGTGCCAGCAGCGCTAGCCGGACAGGGTATGGCTACACCTTC. Its translation: CASSASRTGYGYTF.